The 16 T cell receptor beta chains in this list originate from one sample, sequenced in a study of radiotherapy plus CTLA-4 blockade in lung cancer listed by TCRdb under 2018. The library was made by the immunoSEQ multiplex PCR assay. TCRdb carries this immuneACCESS record with in-frame sequences only. Its versions omit some clonotypes, under half of them owing to an unresolved V gene in the studies checked, with the rest unexplained. Within this sample are 12,000 to 15,000 clones, with under 75% of them counted one time only. The top ten constitute roughly 50% of the sample. The material was peripheral blood, obtained from a patient treated with radiotherapy plus ipilimumab. The receptors were sampled from a human donor with non-small cell lung cancer whose response to radiotherapy plus ipilimumab could not be evaluated.

The chain combines TRBV11-2 with TRBJ2-1; 11 bases match TRBD1. The V and J ends lost 5 bases and 3 bases, in that order; junction bases with no gene match: 12. From germline, CDR1 is SGHAT and CDR2 FQNNGV. CDR3 size: 18 residues. The DNA for the CDR3 is TGTGCCAGCAGCCATCCGGAGGGGGGACAGGGGGACTACAATGAGCAGTTCTTC. Protein: CASSHPEGGQGDYNEQFF.

The CDR3 bases are TGCGCCAGCAGCTTGATCCCCGGTAGCTCCTACGAGCAGTACTTC. This codes for CASSLIPGSSYEQYF. This rearrangement joins TRBV5-1 to TRBJ2-5; D remains ambiguous. The J call may be wrong; the DNA end is better matched by TRBJ2-7. CDR3 length: 15 amino acids. Germline V gives CDR1 SGHRS, CDR2 YFSETQ.

The chain recombines TRBV9 with TRBJ1-3; TRBD1 matches 9 bases. Germline assignment: CDR1 SGDLS and CDR2 YYNGEE. This CDR3 spans 13 amino acids. The CDR3 loop is CVTGGTSGNTIYF. The CDR3 DNA reads as TGTGTCACAGGGGGCACCTCTGGAAACACCATATATTTT.

The V call is TRBV4-3, the J call TRBJ2-3; D uncertain. V shed 0 bases and J shed 6 bases, with 4 bases lying between them. The CDR3 consists of 12 residues. Germline V gene data show CDR1 as LGHNA and CDR2 as YSLEER. CDR3 DNA: TGCGCCAGCAGCCAAGATATGGATACGCAGTATTTT. Protein sequence: CASSQDMDTQYF.

The chain employs TRBV4-3 and TRBJ1-6; tentatively, D is TRBD1 (5 bases). The length of the CDR3 is 13 residues. The ends were cut back, 1 base at V and 8 bases at J, with 6 bases in the middle. Germline V gene lookup returns CDR1 LGHNA and CDR2 YSLEER. This CDR3 reads CASSQGGDSPLHF. DNA for the CDR3: TGCGCCAGCAGCCAAGGGGGGGATTCACCCCTCCACTTT.

This clone has a single count. CDR3 sequence: CAWSRQGSTDTQYF. CDR3 in DNA: TGTGCCTGGAGTAGACAGGGGAGCACAGATACGCAGTATTTT. This chain links TRBV30 with TRBJ2-3; 8 positions agree with TRBD1. The germline CDR1 and CDR2 sequences are GTSNPN and SVGIG (reference sequence). This CDR3 has 14 residues. Trimming cost V 2 bases and J 0 bases; bases outside gene matches: 1.

A word on this clone: A read error may produce the germline difference seen at one junction end. This chain's CDR3 is CASSDPPQALYGYPF. CDR3 sequence (DNA): TGTGCCAGCAGTGACCCCCCACAGGCCCTCTATGGCTACCCCTTC. The rearrangement links TRBV6-4 to TRBJ1-2; possibly TRBD1 for D (5 bases). CDR3 length equals 15 residues. Germline V gene data show CDR1 as MRHNA and CDR2 as SNTAGT.

The chain couples TRBV2 to TRBJ1-2; 8 positions agree with TRBD1. The germline gives CDR1 SNHLY, CDR2 FYNNEI. The CDR3 sequence is 16 residues long. The V segment lost 6 bases and the J segment 8 bases; nucleotides outside the gene matches: 17. The CDR3 here is CASRVGLVRDRSGYTF. Here the CDR3 DNA reads TGTGCCAGCAGGGTAGGGTTAGTTCGGGACAGGAGCGGCTACACCTTC.

This clone was detected a few times. Other DNA variants within this sample encode the same CDR3. The chain couples TRBV19 to TRBJ1-1, with D possibly being TRBD1 (5 bases). CDR3 size: 13 residues. Per the germline V gene, CDR1 is LNHDA and CDR2 is SQIVND (reference sequence). V was clipped by 3 bases and J by 1 base, with 6 bases between them. CDR3 region: CASSIDRNTEAFF. CDR3 sequence (DNA): TGTGCCAGTAGTATCGACAGGAACACTGAAGCTTTCTTT.

V and J are TRBV19 and TRBJ1-1; TRBD1 is a possible D gene (5 bases). This CDR3 region has 13 residues. V was cut by 4 bases and J by 3 bases, with 9 bases left in between. Germline CDR1 is LNHDA and CDR2 is SQIVND (reference sequence). DNA of the CDR3: TGTGCCAGTAGTAAAGGGGTCGACACTGAAGCTTTCTTT. Protein product: CASSKGVDTEAFF.

This chain connects TRBV7-9 to TRBJ1-1; D not resolved. Looked up from germline, CDR1 is SEHNR and CDR2 is FQNEAQ (reference sequence). CDR3 length equals 12 residues. V was trimmed by 5 bases and J by 11 bases, leaving 15 bases between them. CDR3 protein: CASSQPSLRAFF. DNA of the CDR3: TGTGCCAGCAGCCAGCCGTCTTTGAGGGCTTTCTTT. The full variable domain, rest sourced from reference TRBV7-9 and TRBJ1-1, is DTGVSQNPRHKITKRGQNVTFRCDPISEHNRLYWYRQTLGQGPEFLTYFQNEAQLEKSRLLSDRFSAERPKGSFSTLEIQRTEQGDSAMYLCASSQPSLRAFFGQGTRLTVV.

The rearrangement joins TRBV30 to TRBJ2-3; 8 nucleotides match TRBD2. The CDR3 is 13 residues long. CDR1 and CDR2 from the germline V gene are GTSNPN and SVGIG (reference sequence). With V trimmed by 2 bases and J by 8 bases, 6 bases remained unmatched. This chain's CDR3 is CAWSPDGRGTQYF. The CDR3 bases are TGTGCCTGGAGTCCGGACGGGAGGGGTACGCAGTATTTT.

The rearrangement joins TRBV5-4 to TRBJ1-2; D possibly corresponds to TRBD1 (5 bases). Trimming stripped 4 bases from V and 13 bases from J, with 20 bases between. Germline V CDR1 and CDR2: SGHNT, YYREEE (reference sequence). There are 13 residues in the CDR3. The CDR3 coding sequence is TGTGCCAGCAGCGATGCGGGGGGACGGGAGGGCACCTTC. Amino acid sequence: CASSDAGGREGTF. The complete variable domain, with remaining parts taken from reference TRBV5-4 and TRBJ1-2, reads ETGVTQSPTHLIKTRGQQVTLRCSSQSGHNTVSWYQQALGQGPQFIFQYYREEENGRGNFPPRFSGLQFPNYSSELNVNALELDDSALYLCASSDAGGREGTFGSGTRLTVV.

V usage is TRBV2 and J usage is TRBJ2-5; D may be TRBD1 (6 bases). The last part of the DNA fits TRBJ2-7 better; the J call may be wrong. CDR1 is SNHLY and CDR2 is FYNNEI in the germline V gene. The CDR3 extends over 13 amino acids. The DNA of the CDR3 is TGTGCCAGCAGAGGGGACACAACCTACGAGCAGTACTTC. This encodes CASRGDTTYEQYF.

This chain connects TRBV12-5 to TRBJ1-1, with 9 positions matching TRBD1. This CDR3 region has 14 residues. The germline CDR1 and CDR2 sequences are LGHNT and FRNRAP. V shed 6 bases and J 5 bases; nucleotides not matched to a gene: 7. The CDR3 here is CASGTQGAETEAFF. The CDR3 DNA follows: TGTGCTAGTGGAACACAGGGGGCGGAAACTGAAGCTTTCTTT.

The V and J genes are TRBV19 and TRBJ2-5; TRBD2 agrees at 7 bases. Germline-derived CDR1 and CDR2 are LNHDA and SQIVND (reference sequence). The CDR3 is 15 amino acids. Trimming cost V 2 bases and J 1 base; bases outside gene matches: 4. The CDR3 nucleotides read TGTGCCAGTAGTATAAGGCTAGCGGCCCAAGAGACCCAGTACTTC. Protein product: CASSIRLAAQETQYF.